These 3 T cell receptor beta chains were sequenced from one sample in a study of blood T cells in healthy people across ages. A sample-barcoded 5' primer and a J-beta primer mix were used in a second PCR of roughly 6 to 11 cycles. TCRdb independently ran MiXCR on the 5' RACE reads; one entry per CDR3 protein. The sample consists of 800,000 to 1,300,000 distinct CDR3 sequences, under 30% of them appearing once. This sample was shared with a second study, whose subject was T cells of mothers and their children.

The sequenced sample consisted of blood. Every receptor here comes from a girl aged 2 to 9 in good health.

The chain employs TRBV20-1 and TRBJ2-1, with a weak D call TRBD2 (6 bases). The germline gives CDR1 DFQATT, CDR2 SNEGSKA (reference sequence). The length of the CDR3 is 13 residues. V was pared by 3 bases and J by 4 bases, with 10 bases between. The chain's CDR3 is CSARRDSYNEQFF. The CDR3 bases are TGCAGTGCTAGGCGGGACTCTTACAATGAGCAGTTCTTC.

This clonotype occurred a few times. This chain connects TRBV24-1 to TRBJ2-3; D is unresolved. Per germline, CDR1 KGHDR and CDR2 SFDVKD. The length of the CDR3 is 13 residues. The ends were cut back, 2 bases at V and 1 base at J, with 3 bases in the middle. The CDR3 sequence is CATSDYRTDTQYF. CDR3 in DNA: TGTGCCACCAGTGATTACCGCACAGATACGCAGTATTTT.

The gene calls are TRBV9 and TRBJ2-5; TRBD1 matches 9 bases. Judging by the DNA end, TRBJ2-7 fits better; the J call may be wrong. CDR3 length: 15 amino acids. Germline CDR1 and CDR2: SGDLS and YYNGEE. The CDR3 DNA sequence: TGTGCCAGCAGCGTCACCGGGACAGGGAGGGACGAGCAGTACTTC. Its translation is CASSVTGTGRDEQYF.